This T cell receptor beta chain appears in the sequencing data of a study of T cells in Graves' hyperthyroidism and ophthalmopathy. About the research overall: Upon initial diagnosis and before any treatment, peripheral blood was collected.

This CDR3 has 12 amino acids. In germline, CDR1 is DFQATT, CDR2 SNEGSKA (reference sequence). The junction had 3 bases not matched to a gene; V was cut back by 5 bases and J by 4 bases. Amplified TCR beta CDR3 regions came from RNA transcripts. When the TCR CDR3 underwent first-round RT-PCR, the HTBI primer set was used. TCRdb recomputed calls from the multiplex PCR reads with MiXCR, one row per CDR3 protein. The sample has about 380,000 distinct CDR3 sequences, roughly 14% seen once. Aged 18 to 65, the patients had hyperthyroidism that was newly diagnosed and had lasted under 2 months. This clonotype was seen at least ten times. Its matching antigen is unknown. General observations from the study: Separating ophthalmopathy from stable hyperthyroidism was achieved by a 13 V-J model.

The receptor was derived from a woman in her fifties or sixties with Graves' hyperthyroidism. Input material: blood. The J gene is TRBJ2-5, the V gene TRBV20-1, with TRBD2 identical over 8 bases. CDR3 bases: TGCAGTGCTCGGGGGGGGGGAGAGACCCAGTACTTC. Amino acids: CSARGGGETQYF.